Only one count was recorded for the clone carrying this T cell receptor (beta chain). The sample is drawn from a study of glioma-infiltrating T cells after dendritic cell vaccination. Study information: Monocyte-derived dendritic cells, cultured about 7 days with IL-4 and GM-CSF, were pulsed with autologous tumor lysate.

Method: immunoSEQ multiplex PCR; TCRdb's copy keeps in-frame clones and lacks some. The data hold some 99,000 clones, with approximately 80% observed a single time. Specified time point: after dendritic cell vaccination, including at tumor progression/relapse. Germline assignment: CDR1 SQVTM and CDR2 ANQGSEA. Between the trimmed V and J ends, which lost 3 bases and 6 bases, there was a span of 5 bases. This CDR3 region has 10 residues. The material was blood, obtained after dendritic cell vaccination. This TCR was sampled from a human donor with glioblastoma. This chain connects TRBV29-1 to TRBJ1-1; D is unclear. The DNA for the CDR3 is TGCAGCGTTGAGAGTCCTGAAGCTTTCTTT. Amino acid sequence: CSVESPEAFF. The complete variable domain, with remaining parts taken from reference TRBV29-1 and TRBJ1-1, reads SAVISQKPSRDICQRGTSLTIQCQVDSQVTMMFWYRQQPGQSLTLIATANQGSEATYESGFVIDKFPISRPNLTFSTLTVSNMSPEDSSIYLCSVESPEAFFGQGTRLTVV.